This T cell receptor beta chain was documented in a study of blood T cells in healthy people across ages. With respect to this clonotype: Its antigen is currently unknown.

This CDR3 region has 14 residues. Germline V lookup: CDR1 DFQATT, CDR2 SNEGSKA (reference sequence). Then a second PCR, running about 6 to 12 cycles, was carried out with a sample-barcoded 5' primer and a J-beta primer mix. TCRdb analysed the 5' RACE reads with MiXCR anew, one entry per CDR3 protein. In the table there are 1.5 million to 2 million distinct CDR3 sequences, around 48% of which are singletons. Points from the study as a whole: Possibly, changes in expanded clonotypes were confounded because donor CMV status was unknown.

This chain connects TRBV20-1 to TRBJ2-1, with TRBD1 identical over 8 bases. The DNA end is a closer match to TRBJ2-7, so the J assignment may be wrong. This sequence originates from a woman aged 35 to 49 in good health. The sample comprised blood. The DNA for the CDR3 is TGCAGTGCTAGGGGTCAGGGGGCCTACAATGAGCAGTACTTC. It encodes CSARGQGAYNEQYF.